A selection of T cell receptor beta chains follows, all from one sample in a study of blood T cells in healthy people across ages. TCRdb re-derived calls from the 5' RACE reads in MiXCR, one entry per CDR3 protein. The repertoire holds approximately 780,000 distinct CDR3 sequences, with more than 25% as singletons. These data were also filed under a second study, of T cells of mothers and their children.

The sequencing input was blood. The receptor source for this set is a boy younger than 18 in good health. The CDR3 runs from the conserved cysteine through the conserved F or W. The D gene is left open where the match is weak. A clone size is listed for some rows: how often the clone was seen (once, few, many), or a class if it is expanded.

J: TRBJ2-1
size: few
V: TRBV18
D: TRBD2
DNA: TGTGCCAGCTCTCGCGGGGGGCCCAGCTACAATGAGCAGTTCTTC
CDR3: CASSRGGPSYNEQFF

J: TRBJ2-1
size: NA
V: TRBV20-1
D: TRBD2
DNA: TGCAGTGCTAGAGATTCCCAGCGGGGGATTGAGGATGAGCAGTTCTTC
CDR3: CSARDSQRGIEDEQFF

J: TRBJ2-7
size: NA
V: TRBV21-1
D: NA
DNA: TGTGCCAGCAGCAAAACCCGCACCCGGACAGGCGCCTACGAGCAGTACTTC
CDR3: CASSKTRTRTGAYEQYF

J: TRBJ2-3
size: many
V: TRBV20-1
D: TRBD2
DNA: TGCAGTGCCCGGGGGGGGAGCACAGATACGCAGTATTTT
CDR3: CSARGGSTDTQYF

J: TRBJ2-5
size: NA
V: TRBV24-1
D: NA
DNA: TGTGCCACCAGTGATTTTGGCGGAGAGACCCAGTACTTC
CDR3: CATSDFGGETQYF

J: TRBJ2-7
size: NA
V: TRBV5-1
D: NA
DNA: TGCGCCAGCAGCTTGGATCCAGGAACCTACGAGCAGTACTTC
CDR3: CASSLDPGTYEQYF

J: TRBJ1-1
size: many
V: TRBV10-1
D: NA
DNA: TGCGCCAGCAGTGATTCTACAACAGTAAAGAACACTGAAGCTTTCTTT
CDR3: CASSDSTTVKNTEAFF

J: TRBJ2-7
size: few
V: TRBV7-9
D: TRBD1
DNA: TGTGCCAGCAGCCACGACAGGGCCGAGCAGTACTTC
CDR3: CASSHDRAEQYF

J: TRBJ2-6
size: NA
V: TRBV6-2/TRBV6-3
D: NA
DNA: TGTGCCAGCAGCCAAGGACGGACCTGTGTTTTC
CDR3: CASSQGRTCVF

J: TRBJ2-5
size: few
V: TRBV29-1
D: NA
DNA: TGCAGCGTTGAAGATCGGACAGAAGAAGAGACCCAGTACTTC
CDR3: CSVEDRTEEETQYF

J: TRBJ2-7
size: NA
V: TRBV15
D: NA
DNA: TGTGCCACCAGCAGAGAGAACGGAATCGCCTACGAGCAGTACTTC
CDR3: CATSRENGIAYEQYF